This TCR beta chain was recorded in a study of Tregs in tolerant kidney transplant recipients. Assay: immunoSEQ multiplex PCR; the TCRdb copy retains only in-frame clones and omits some. Of some 66,000 clones listed, about nine tenths were seen once; the top ten hold 11%. This CDR3 contains 15 residues. Germline V gene lookup returns CDR1 PRHDT and CDR2 FYEKMQ (reference sequence). After removal of 5 bases from V and 6 bases from J, the junction contained 5 bases not matched to a gene. Study-wide results and limits: No direct test of biological reproducibility was done here. Changing PCR primers prevented nucleotide comparison between some patients' samples.

Concerning this clone: Its antigen is unidentified.

The sequences come from CD8+ T cells from blood, collected before the transplant. This chain connects TRBV13 to TRBJ2-1; 12 positions match TRBD2. The clonotype comes from a human donor who received a combined kidney and bone marrow transplant. CDR3 residues: CASSLGLAGSNEQFF. The CDR3 nucleotides are TGTGCCAGCAGCCTCGGACTAGCGGGGAGCAATGAGCAGTTCTTC.